A single sample gave rise to the 13 T cell receptor beta chains below, sequenced in a study of blood T cell repertoires in COVID-19. Sequenced by immunoSEQ multiplex PCR; TCRdb stores in-frame clones only, minus some. Of about 300,000 clones in the sample, around nine tenths were seen once. Sequenced input: PBMCs or T cells enriched from blood (not recorded which). These receptors all come from a woman under 30 who had recovered from COVID-19.

The chain uses TRBV4-2 and TRBJ2-1; 9 positions match TRBD2. Trimming cost V 0 bases and J 10 bases; bases outside gene matches: 16. Germline CDR1 and CDR2: LGHNA and YNFKEQ. The CDR3 sequence is 18 residues long. The CDR3 DNA follows: TGTGCCAGCAGCCAAGATCGACTAGCGGCTAACCAGGCATGGGAGCAGTTCTTC. As protein: CASSQDRLAANQAWEQFF.

This clone occurred many times. The identical CDR3 is also encoded by other nucleotide sequences in the sample. V is TRBV19 and J is TRBJ2-7; possibly TRBD2 for D (5 bases). Germline loops: CDR1 LNHDA, CDR2 SQIVND (reference sequence). Trimming removed 4 bases at V and 3 bases at J, with 10 bases between. CDR3 length: 13 residues. Written as DNA, the CDR3 is TGTGCCAGTAGTAAGGGAGTTGGCTACGAGCAGTACTTC. Its protein is CASSKGVGYEQYF.

The genes are TRBV7-8 and TRBJ1-1; TRBD1 agrees at 11 bases. CDR3 length equals 19 residues. Trimming removed 0 bases from V and 2 bases from J; junction bases left unmatched: 11. Germline assignment: CDR1 SGHVS and CDR2 FQNEAQ. CDR3 sequence reads: CASSLAPKTGTGGNTEAFF. DNA of the CDR3: TGTGCCAGCAGCTTAGCACCGAAGACCGGGACAGGGGGAAACACTGAAGCTTTCTTT. Using reference TRBV7-8 and TRBJ1-1 for the parts outside the CDR3, the full variable domain is GAGVSQSPRYKVAKRGQDVALRCDPISGHVSLFWYQQALGQGPEFLTYFQNEAQLDKSGLPSDRFFAERPEGSVSTLKIQRTQQEDSAVYLCASSLAPKTGTGGNTEAFFGQGTRLTVV.

The V and J genes are TRBV11-2 and TRBJ2-3; the D gene is possibly TRBD1 (5 bases). There are 17 residues in the CDR3. Germline V gene lookup returns CDR1 SGHAT and CDR2 FQNNGV. With 0 bases removed from V and 2 bases from J, the gap between germline ends came to 15 bases. CDR3 in DNA: TGTGCCAGCAGCTTAGATCTGATGGTGGGGCCCACAGATACGCAGTATTTT. This translates into CASSLDLMVGPTDTQYF. The variable domain in full, completed from reference TRBV11-2 and TRBJ2-3, reads EAGVAQSPRYKIIEKRQSVAFWCNPISGHATLYWYQQILGQGPKLLIQFQNNGVVDDSQLPKDRFSAERLKGVDSTLKIQPAKLEDSAVYLCASSLDLMVGPTDTQYFGPGTRLTVL.

The chain is built from TRBV4-1 and TRBJ2-1, with 8 positions matching TRBD2. Germline-derived CDR1 and CDR2 are MGHRA and YSYEKL. This CDR3 comprises 16 residues. The ends lost 1 base at V and 0 bases at J; junction bases unmatched: 2. The CDR3 sequence: CASSQVSGSSYNEQFF. CDR3 bases: TGCGCCAGCAGCCAAGTCAGCGGGAGCTCCTACAATGAGCAGTTCTTC.

The genes are TRBV14 and TRBJ2-7; 7 nucleotides match TRBD2. Looked up from germline, CDR1 is SGHDN and CDR2 is FVKESK. V dropped 8 bases and J dropped 7; count of bases not matched to a gene: 17. The CDR3 has 15 residues. CDR3 sequence: CASRPGDYPPGEQYF. CDR3 nucleotides: TGTGCCAGCCGCCCCGGGGACTACCCTCCGGGGGAGCAGTACTTC.

The chain's CDR3 is CASSLGDRLLGTF. The CDR3 DNA reads as TGCGCCAGCAGCTTAGGGGACAGATTATTGGGCACCTTC. This chain connects TRBV5-1 to TRBJ1-2; TRBD1 matches 7 bases. The CDR3 extends over 13 amino acids. Germline V gives CDR1 SGHRS, CDR2 YFSETQ. Germline trimming cut 2 bases from V and 13 bases from J; bases unmatched to any gene: 11. The full variable domain, completed using reference TRBV5-1 and TRBJ1-2, is KAGVTQTPRYLIKTRGQQVTLSCSPISGHRSVSWYQQTPGQGLQFLFEYFSETQRNKGNFPGRFSGRQFSNSRSEMNVSTLELGDSALYLCASSLGDRLLGTFGSGTRLTVV.

The chain is built from TRBV25-1 and TRBJ2-3; a possible D gene is TRBD2 (6 bases). V lost 0 bases to trimming and J lost 1 base, with 11 bases between them. Germline V gives CDR1 MGHDK, CDR2 SYGVNS. This CDR3 region has 16 residues. DNA for the CDR3: TGTGCCAGCAGTGAATATGGCGGGACGGGCACAGATACGCAGTATTTT. Protein: CASSEYGGTGTDTQYF.

The rearrangement joins TRBV27 to TRBJ2-5; tentative D call: TRBD1 (5 bases). V was clipped by 6 bases and J by 1 base, with 15 bases between them. Per germline, CDR1 MNHEY and CDR2 SMNVEV (reference sequence). CDR3 size: 15 residues. CDR3 nucleotides: TGTGCCAGCAGCTCCTTTCTGGGGCCCCAAGAGACCCAGTACTTC. This translates into CASSSFLGPQETQYF.

The chain recombines TRBV7-8 with TRBJ2-1, with 9 bases aligning to TRBD2. Germline V gives CDR1 SGHVS, CDR2 FQNEAQ. The CDR3 covers 15 residues. The V gene end was trimmed by 2 bases and the J gene end by 8 bases; junction bases not matched to a gene: 7. DNA of the CDR3: TGTGCCAGCAGCTTATTGTCTAGCGGGACGTATGAGCAGTTCTTC. It codes for CASSLLSSGTYEQFF. The full variable domain, in which reference TRBV7-8 and TRBJ2-1 provide the parts outside the CDR3, is GAGVSQSPRYKVAKRGQDVALRCDPISGHVSLFWYQQALGQGPEFLTYFQNEAQLDKSGLPSDRFFAERPEGSVSTLKIQRTQQEDSAVYLCASSLLSSGTYEQFFGPGTRLTVL.

V and J are TRBV5-8 and TRBJ2-7; tentative D call: TRBD2 (6 bases). This CDR3 has 15 residues. The V gene lost 6 bases and the J gene lost 0 bases, with 16 bases spanning the gap. The germline gives CDR1 SGHTS, CDR2 YDEGEE. CDR3 sequence reads: CASTLYGTPSYEQYF. The CDR3 DNA is TGTGCCAGCACCCTGTACGGGACTCCCTCCTACGAGCAGTACTTC.

In DNA, the CDR3 is TGTGCCAGCAGACGGACAGGGCTGGGGAATAATTCACCCCTCCACTTT. Encoded protein: CASRRTGLGNNSPLHF. The chain couples TRBV28 to TRBJ1-6, with 8 bases that match TRBD1. CDR3 length: 16 residues. Germline CDR1 and CDR2: MDHEN and SYDVKM. The ends lost 6 bases at V and 5 bases at J; junction bases unmatched: 9.

The genes are TRBV7-9 and TRBJ2-1; 8 nucleotides align to TRBD2. Trimming cost V 1 base and J 8 bases; bases outside gene matches: 10. Germline loops: CDR1 SEHNR, CDR2 FQNEAQ (reference sequence). This CDR3 spans 16 amino acids. The CDR3 spells CASSLGLAISLDEQFF. The CDR3 DNA reads TGTGCCAGCAGCTTAGGACTAGCGATATCGCTCGATGAGCAGTTCTTC.